A single sample is the source of the 6 T cell receptor beta chains below, sequenced in a study of T-cell memory formation after mild COVID-19. TCRdb independently ran MiXCR on the 5' RACE reads; one entry per CDR3 protein. The data show about 260,000 distinct CDR3 sequences, around 8% seen once. What was sequenced was PBMCs or a T cell subset sorted from them (not recorded which). The source of these receptors is a young man who had mild COVID-19 (a few samples of this study predate the infection). Cell type and time point are not known.

This chain uses TRBV12-3 or TRBV12-4 with TRBJ2-4, with a possible D match to TRBD2 (5 bases). This CDR3 has 14 amino acids. Trimming cost V 5 bases and J 7 bases, with 15 bases left between them. In DNA form, the CDR3 reads TGTGCCAGCAGTCCCCACCCGGGCGGGAACATTCAGTACTTC. This gives the protein CASSPHPGGNIQYF.

The table lists this clonotype with many counts. The genes are TRBV6-5 and TRBJ2-2; tentative D call: TRBD1 (6 bases). The CDR3 consists of 13 residues. Trimming shortened V by 5 bases and J by 6 bases, and 10 bases separated the two germline ends. Germline CDR1 MNHEY, CDR2 SVGAGI. In nucleotides, the CDR3 is TGTGCCAGCAGTCCTACAGGGTCCGGGGAGCTGTTTTTT. Residues: CASSPTGSGELFF.

The chain employs TRBV5-1 and TRBJ2-7; D remains ambiguous. Trimming left V 4 bases short and J 4 bases short, with 12 bases between. In germline, CDR1 is SGHRS, CDR2 YFSETQ. This CDR3 is built from 13 residues. CDR3 residues: CASSRYNLYEQYF. In DNA form, the CDR3 reads TGCGCCAGCAGCCGATATAACCTGTACGAGCAGTACTTC.

The table lists this clonotype with a few counts. The chain couples TRBV5-1 to TRBJ2-3; 7 positions match TRBD2. V lost 3 bases, J lost 2 bases, and 3 bases stayed unmatched. Germline-derived CDR1 and CDR2 are SGHRS and YFSETQ. The CDR3 length is 14 residues. The CDR3 DNA sequence: TGCGCCAGCAGCTCCGGGACTAACACAGATACGCAGTATTTT. It codes for CASSSGTNTDTQYF.

This clonotype was counted many times. V is TRBV6-5 and J is TRBJ1-3, with 8 bases identical to TRBD1. From germline, CDR1 is MNHEY and CDR2 SVGAGI. The CDR3 spans 14 residues. Trimming removed 6 bases from V and 9 bases from J; junction bases left unmatched: 10. The DNA for the CDR3 is TGTGCCAGCAGGACGACAGGGGATGGTCTCACCATATATTTT. Translated, it gives CASRTTGDGLTIYF.

In its sample, this clonotype was seen a few times. V usage is TRBV6-1 and J usage is TRBJ2-5, with 11 bases matching TRBD2. After removal of 6 bases from V and 9 bases from J, the junction contained 12 bases not matched to a gene. Per germline, CDR1 MNHNS and CDR2 SASEGT. There are 15 residues in the CDR3. For the CDR3, the DNA is TGTGCCAGCAGCCTTAGCGGGGGGGGTCGAGGGGCCCAGTACTTC. It codes for CASSLSGGGRGAQYF.